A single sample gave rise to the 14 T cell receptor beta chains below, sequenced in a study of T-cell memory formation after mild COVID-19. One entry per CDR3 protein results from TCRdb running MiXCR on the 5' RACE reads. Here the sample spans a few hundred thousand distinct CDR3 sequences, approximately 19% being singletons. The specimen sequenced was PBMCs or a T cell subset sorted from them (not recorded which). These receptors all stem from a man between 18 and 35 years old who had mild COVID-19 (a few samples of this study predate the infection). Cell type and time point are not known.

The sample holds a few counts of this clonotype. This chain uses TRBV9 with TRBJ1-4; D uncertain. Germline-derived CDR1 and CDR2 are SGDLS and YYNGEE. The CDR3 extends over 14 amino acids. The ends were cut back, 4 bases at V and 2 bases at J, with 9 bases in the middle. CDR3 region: CASSKLTTNEKLFF. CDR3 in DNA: TGTGCCAGCAGCAAATTAACCACTAATGAAAAACTGTTTTTT.

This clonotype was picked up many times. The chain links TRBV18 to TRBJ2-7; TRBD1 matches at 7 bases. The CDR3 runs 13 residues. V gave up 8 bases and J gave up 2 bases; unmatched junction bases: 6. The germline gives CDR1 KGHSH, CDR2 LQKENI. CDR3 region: CASSPGQTYEQYF. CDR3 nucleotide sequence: TGTGCCAGCAGCCCGGGACAGACCTACGAGCAGTACTTC.

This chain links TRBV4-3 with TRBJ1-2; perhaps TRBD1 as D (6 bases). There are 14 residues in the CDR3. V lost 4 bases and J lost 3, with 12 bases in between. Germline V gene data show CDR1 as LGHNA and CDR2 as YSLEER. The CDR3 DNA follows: TGCGCCAGCAGCCGAGAGGGACACCACTATGGCTACACCTTC. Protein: CASSREGHHYGYTF.

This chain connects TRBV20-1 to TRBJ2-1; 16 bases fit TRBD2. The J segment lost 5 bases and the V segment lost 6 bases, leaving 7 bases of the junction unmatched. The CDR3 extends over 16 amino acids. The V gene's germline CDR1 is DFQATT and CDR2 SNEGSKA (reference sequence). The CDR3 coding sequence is TGCAGTGCACCGGGACTAGCGGGGGGGATCGACAATGAGCAGTTCTTC. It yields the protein CSAPGLAGGIDNEQFF.

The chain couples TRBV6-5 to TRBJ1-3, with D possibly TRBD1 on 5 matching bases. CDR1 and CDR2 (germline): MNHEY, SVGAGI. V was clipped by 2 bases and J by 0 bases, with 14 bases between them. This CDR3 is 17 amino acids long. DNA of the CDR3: TGTGCCAGCAGTTACGACGTGCGGGGCCTCTCTGGAAACACCATATATTTT. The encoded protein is CASSYDVRGLSGNTIYF.

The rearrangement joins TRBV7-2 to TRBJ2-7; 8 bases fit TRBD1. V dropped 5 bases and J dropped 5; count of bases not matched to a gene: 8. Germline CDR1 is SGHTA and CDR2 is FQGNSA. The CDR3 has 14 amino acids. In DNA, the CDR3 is TGTGCCAGCAGCGCCCAGACAGGGGAACACGAGCAGTACTTC. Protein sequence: CASSAQTGEHEQYF.

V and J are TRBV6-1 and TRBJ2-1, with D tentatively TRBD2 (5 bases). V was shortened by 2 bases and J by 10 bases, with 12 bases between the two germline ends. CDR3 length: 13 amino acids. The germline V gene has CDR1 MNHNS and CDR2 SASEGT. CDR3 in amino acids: CASSEIEGWEQFF. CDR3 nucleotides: TGTGCCAGCAGTGAAATTGAGGGTTGGGAGCAGTTCTTC.

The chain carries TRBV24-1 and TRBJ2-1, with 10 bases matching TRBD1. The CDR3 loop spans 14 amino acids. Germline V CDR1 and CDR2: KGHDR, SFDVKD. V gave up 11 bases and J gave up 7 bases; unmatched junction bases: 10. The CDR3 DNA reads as TGTGCCATCAAACCGGGACAGGGGTTGAATGAGCAGTTCTTC. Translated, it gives CAIKPGQGLNEQFF.

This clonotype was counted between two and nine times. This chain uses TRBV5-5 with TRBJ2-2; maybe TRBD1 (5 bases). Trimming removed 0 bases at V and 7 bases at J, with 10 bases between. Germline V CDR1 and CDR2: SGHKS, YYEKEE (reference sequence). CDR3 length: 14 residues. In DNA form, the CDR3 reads TGTGCCAGCAGCTTGGGACAGCTGGTCGGGGAGCTGTTTTTT. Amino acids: CASSLGQLVGELFF.

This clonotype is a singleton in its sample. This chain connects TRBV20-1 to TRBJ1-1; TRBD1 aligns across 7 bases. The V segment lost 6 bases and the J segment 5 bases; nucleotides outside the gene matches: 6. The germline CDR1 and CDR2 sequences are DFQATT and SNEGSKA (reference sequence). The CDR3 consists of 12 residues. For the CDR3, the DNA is TGCAGTGCACCTGACAGGGAGACTGAAGCTTTCTTT. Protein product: CSAPDRETEAFF.

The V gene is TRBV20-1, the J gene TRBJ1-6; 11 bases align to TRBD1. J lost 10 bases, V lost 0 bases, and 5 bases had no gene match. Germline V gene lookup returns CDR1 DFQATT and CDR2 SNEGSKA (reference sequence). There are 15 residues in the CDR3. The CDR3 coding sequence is TGCAGTGCTAGAGATCCCGGGACAGGGGGGTCACCCCTCCACTTT. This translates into CSARDPGTGGSPLHF.

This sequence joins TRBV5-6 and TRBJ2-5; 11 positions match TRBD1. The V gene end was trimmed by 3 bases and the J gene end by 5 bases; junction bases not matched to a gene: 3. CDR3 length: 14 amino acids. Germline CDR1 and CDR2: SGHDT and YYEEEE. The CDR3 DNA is TGTGCCAGCAGCTACAGGGACAGGGGGGAGACCCAGTACTTC. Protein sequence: CASSYRDRGETQYF.

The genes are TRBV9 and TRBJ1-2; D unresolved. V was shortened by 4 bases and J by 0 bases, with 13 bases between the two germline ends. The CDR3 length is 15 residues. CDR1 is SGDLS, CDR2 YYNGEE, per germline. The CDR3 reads CASSLVGETNYGYTF. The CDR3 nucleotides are TGTGCCAGCAGCCTAGTTGGAGAAACTAACTATGGCTACACCTTC. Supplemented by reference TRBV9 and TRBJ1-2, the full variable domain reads DSGVTQTPKHLITATGQRVTLRCSPRSGDLSVYWYQQSLDQGLQFLIQYYNGEERAKGNILERFSAQQFPDLHSELNLSSLELGDSALYFCASSLVGETNYGYTFGSGTRLTVV.

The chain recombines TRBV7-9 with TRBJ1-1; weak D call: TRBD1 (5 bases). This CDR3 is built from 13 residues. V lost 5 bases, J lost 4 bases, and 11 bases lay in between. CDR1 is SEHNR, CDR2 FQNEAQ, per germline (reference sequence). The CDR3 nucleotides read TGTGCCAGCAGCGGGGGACCCGGCACTGAAGCTTTCTTT. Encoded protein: CASSGGPGTEAFF. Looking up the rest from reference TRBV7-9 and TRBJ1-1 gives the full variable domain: DTGVSQNPRHKITKRGQNVTFRCDPISEHNRLYWYRQTLGQGPEFLTYFQNEAQLEKSRLLSDRFSAERPKGSFSTLEIQRTEQGDSAMYLCASSGGPGTEAFFGQGTRLTVV.